This T cell receptor (beta chain) was captured in a study of vaccination and CD4 T cells after COVID-19. Study in general: The peptides that stimulated the cells were overlapping spike peptides from SARS-CoV-2, HCoV-NL63, HCoV-OC43 and HCoV-229E. As control conditions, cultures were given either a CEFX pool serving as positive control, an HIV-1 Nef pool, or no peptide at all.

Described treatment: approximately 10-day PBMC culture with coronavirus spike peptide pools or control peptides (ViraFEST assay). Via ViraFEST, peptide pools expanded antigen-specific T cells before TCR sequencing. V gave up 3 bases and J gave up 5 bases, with 10 bases separating them. CDR3 length equals 13 residues. Germline loops: CDR1 MNHNS, CDR2 SASEGT. This clonotype was seen more than once but under ten times. Its matching antigen is unknown. Oncomine TCR Beta short-read sequencing was applied to DNA from cultured CD4+ T cells. TCRdb re-called the PCR reads through MiXCR, storing one row per CDR3 protein. The table shows roughly 13,000 distinct CDR3 sequences, with around 50% occurring only once.

The clonotype was recovered from a human donor who had recovered from COVID-19. The chain links TRBV6-1 to TRBJ1-1; weak D call: TRBD1 (5 bases). The sample taken for sequencing was CD4+ T cells from blood, cultured in vitro. The CDR3 coding sequence is TGTGCCAGCAGTGACAGGGTGGGGACTGAAGCTTTCTTT. The encoded protein is CASSDRVGTEAFF.